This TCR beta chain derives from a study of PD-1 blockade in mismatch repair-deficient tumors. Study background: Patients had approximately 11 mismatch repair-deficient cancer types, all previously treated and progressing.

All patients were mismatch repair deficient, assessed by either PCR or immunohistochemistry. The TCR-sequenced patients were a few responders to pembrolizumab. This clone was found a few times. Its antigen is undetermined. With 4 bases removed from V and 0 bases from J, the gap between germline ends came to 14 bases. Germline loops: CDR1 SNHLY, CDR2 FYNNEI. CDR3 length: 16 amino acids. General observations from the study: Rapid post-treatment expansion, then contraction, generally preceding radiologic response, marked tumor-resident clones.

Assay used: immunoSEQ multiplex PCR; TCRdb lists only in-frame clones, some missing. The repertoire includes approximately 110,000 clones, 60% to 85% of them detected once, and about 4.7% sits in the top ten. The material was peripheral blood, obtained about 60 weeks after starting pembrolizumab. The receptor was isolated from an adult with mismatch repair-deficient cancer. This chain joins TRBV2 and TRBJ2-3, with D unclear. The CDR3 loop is CASSGGLAPSTDTQYF. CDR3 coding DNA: TGTGCCAGCAGTGGGGGTCTGGCGCCTAGCACAGATACGCAGTATTTT.